This TCR beta chain is from a study of brain T cells in children with intractable seizures. Findings of the study overall: Pre-surgery blood may have been undersampled, hiding some clones.

Some clones are missing from TCRdb's copy, which holds only in-frame ones; the method was immunoSEQ multiplex PCR. The sample records about 80,000 clones, 91% being singletons. Points on this clone: Its antigen is not identified.

Trimming cost V 2 bases and J 9 bases, with 5 bases left between them. The CDR3 totals 10 residues. From germline, CDR1 is DFQATT and CDR2 SNEGSKA (reference sequence). The TCR originated in a girl aged 2 to 10 with Rasmussen encephalitis and intractable seizures. The source was peripheral blood, collected at surgery. The rearrangement joins TRBV20-1 to TRBJ2-1; no firm D call. The CDR3 spells CSARLGEQFF. The CDR3 DNA is TGCAGTGCTAGATTGGGTGAGCAGTTCTTC.